Presented here are 24 T cell receptor beta chains from one specimen sequenced in a study of shared clonotypes between healthy human individuals. TCRdb keeps only in-frame clones here, not all; method: immunoSEQ multiplex PCR. The table has under 1,100,000 clones, around 75% seen once. Sequenced: memory CD4+ T cells sorted from blood. The subset was: CD45RA-negative fraction. The source of these receptors is a man younger than 30 in good health.

This chain connects TRBV7-2 to TRBJ1-1; D is ambiguous. The CDR3 is made up of 13 amino acids. From germline, CDR1 is SGHTA and CDR2 FQGNSA. Trimming removed 1 base from V and 1 base from J, with 4 bases in between. The CDR3 spells CASSLESNTEAFF. CDR3 in DNA: TGTGCCAGCAGCTTAGAGTCGAACACTGAAGCTTTCTTT.

This sequence joins TRBV6-5 and TRBJ1-1, with D uncertain. The germline gives CDR1 MNHEY, CDR2 SVGAGI. This CDR3 region has 15 residues. V lost 6 bases and J lost 3, with 17 bases in between. As DNA, the CDR3 is TGTGCCAGCAGCCGCAGTGCGGGGTCTGACACTGAAGCTTTCTTT. Residues: CASSRSAGSDTEAFF.

This rearrangement joins TRBV19 to TRBJ2-1, with D perhaps matching TRBD2 (6 bases). Deletions cut 5 bases from V and 9 bases from J, with 17 bases between. The CDR3 runs 14 residues. The germline gives CDR1 LNHDA, CDR2 SQIVND (reference sequence). The CDR3 DNA is TGTGCCAGTAGTTTTTCGGGACTCCAACCTGAGCAGTTCTTC. It codes for CASSFSGLQPEQFF.

The V gene is TRBV7-3, the J gene TRBJ2-3; 10 nucleotides match TRBD2. The germline CDR1 and CDR2 sequences are SGHTA and FQGTGA. The CDR3 has 15 amino acids. V trimming: 6 bases; J trimming: 2 bases; junction bases outside the gene matches: 5. This chain's CDR3 is CASRLAGAFTDTQYF. In DNA, the CDR3 is TGTGCCAGCAGGCTAGCGGGGGCTTTCACAGATACGCAGTATTTT.

The chain employs TRBV5-1 and TRBJ2-1, with 13 bases identical to TRBD2. This CDR3 contains 17 residues. V was pared by 4 bases and J by 0 bases, with 4 bases of the junction left unmatched. Germline V CDR1 and CDR2: SGHRS, YFSETQ. The CDR3 is CASSLRTSGGSYNEQFF. As DNA, the CDR3 is TGCGCCAGCAGCCTACGGACTAGCGGGGGCTCCTACAATGAGCAGTTCTTC.

The chain carries TRBV28 and TRBJ2-1, with D possibly TRBD2 on 7 matching bases. Trimming shortened V by 3 bases and J by 6 bases, and 18 bases separated the two germline ends. This CDR3 is built from 16 residues. The germline V gene encodes CDR1 MDHEN and CDR2 SYDVKM. The CDR3 DNA reads TGTGCCAGCAGTTTTTCTCTTGGGGGGGCCTTCAATGAGCAGTTCTTC. Translation gives CASSFSLGGAFNEQFF.

This chain uses TRBV4-2 with TRBJ2-3, with 8 positions matching TRBD2. Per the germline V gene, CDR1 is LGHNA and CDR2 is YNFKEQ. There are 14 residues in the CDR3. V was pared by 5 bases and J by 4 bases, with 5 bases of the junction left unmatched. This chain's CDR3 is CASSTPGLADTQYF. The CDR3 DNA sequence: TGTGCCAGCAGCACACCGGGACTAGCAGATACGCAGTATTTT.

J is TRBJ2-3 and V is TRBV18; 7 bases align to TRBD2. The V and J ends lost 3 bases and 0 bases, in that order; junction bases with no gene match: 12. CDR1 KGHSH and CDR2 LQKENI come from the germline V gene. The CDR3 runs to 18 residues. Written as DNA, the CDR3 is TGTGCCAGCTCACCGGTCAGCGGGGTCTGGGGTAGCACAGATACGCAGTATTTT. Its translation: CASSPVSGVWGSTDTQYF.

The chain carries TRBV11-3 and TRBJ2-1; D gene ambiguous. The germline CDR1 and CDR2 sequences are SGHNT and YENEEA. The CDR3 covers 16 residues. The V end lost 0 bases, the J end lost 5 bases, and 14 bases lay between the germline ends. The CDR3 DNA follows: TGTGCCAGCAGCTTAGATTCGGCTAGAGGAGACAATGAGCAGTTCTTC. Translating gives CASSLDSARGDNEQFF.

Of note for this clone: A single base separates this from a much larger clone, so it may be a read error. The chain recombines TRBV5-5 with TRBJ1-5; D is unresolved. Trimming removed 0 bases at V and 1 base at J, with 2 bases between. The CDR3 extends over 13 amino acids. Germline values: CDR1 SGHKS, CDR2 YYEKEE (reference sequence). Here the CDR3 reads CASSLDSNQPQHF. The CDR3, as DNA: TGTGCCAGCAGCTTGGACAGCAATCAGCCCCAGCATTTT.

This clone appeared a single time. The chain has TRBV28 and TRBJ2-3; tentative D call: TRBD2 (5 bases). V was clipped by 4 bases and J by 3 bases, with 14 bases between them. Looked up from germline, CDR1 is MDHEN and CDR2 is SYDVKM. The CDR3 has 15 residues. The DNA for the CDR3 is TGTGCCAGCAGTTCTATGGCGACTAAGACAGATACGCAGTATTTT. Translating it yields CASSSMATKTDTQYF. The whole variable domain, remainder taken from reference TRBV28 and TRBJ2-3, is DVKVTQSSRYLVKRTGEKVFLECVQDMDHENMFWYRQDPGLGLRLIYFSYDVKMKEKGDIPEGYSVSREKKERFSLILESASTNQTSMYLCASSSMATKTDTQYFGPGTRLTVL.

The rearrangement links TRBV27 to TRBJ1-1; D unclear. The V end was cut by 5 bases, the J end by 2 bases, with 15 bases between. From germline, CDR1 is MNHEY and CDR2 SMNVEV (reference sequence). The CDR3 is made up of 15 amino acids. The CDR3 nucleotides read TGTGCCAGCAGTCCCCGATCCCGGAGAAACACTGAAGCTTTCTTT. Translating gives CASSPRSRRNTEAFF.

This chain connects TRBV7-9 to TRBJ1-2; a weak D match, TRBD1 (5 bases). The CDR3 is 15 residues long. Trimming left V 1 base short and J 4 bases short, with 13 bases between. CDR1 and CDR2 (germline): SEHNR, FQNEAQ (reference sequence). The CDR3 spells CASSLDGTDGYGYTF. Here the CDR3 DNA reads TGTGCCAGCAGCTTAGACGGGACCGACGGCTATGGCTACACCTTC.

This chain uses TRBV2 with TRBJ1-4, with 10 bases that match TRBD1. V gave up 4 bases and J gave up 5 bases; unmatched junction bases: 4. From germline, CDR1 is SNHLY and CDR2 FYNNEI. There are 15 residues in the CDR3. The CDR3 DNA reads as TGTGCCAGCAGTGGGCCGGGACAGGGGAATGAAAAACTGTTTTTT. Its translation is CASSGPGQGNEKLFF. The full variable domain, rest sourced from reference TRBV2 and TRBJ1-4, is EPEVTQTPSHQVTQMGQEVILRCVPISNHLYFYWYRQILGQKVEFLVSFYNNEISEKSEIFDDQFSVERPDGSNFTLKIRSTKLEDSAMYFCASSGPGQGNEKLFFGSGTQLSVL.

The chain joins TRBV2 to TRBJ2-7, with 10 bases lining up with TRBD2. CDR1 and CDR2 (germline): SNHLY, FYNNEI. Trimming at V came to 6 bases and at J to 6 bases, leaving 8 bases not matched to a gene. The CDR3 is made up of 14 amino acids. The CDR3, as DNA: TGTGCCAGCAGGGGACTAGCGACAGTGGGCGAGCAGTACTTC. This gives the protein CASRGLATVGEQYF.

The chain links TRBV5-1 to TRBJ2-7, with D tentatively TRBD1 (6 bases). CDR3 length: 14 amino acids. V dropped 0 bases and J dropped 4 bases, with 11 bases sitting between them. Germline CDR1 reads SGHRS; CDR2 reads YFSETQ. The CDR3 loop reads CASSLGSGTYEQYF. CDR3 bases: TGCGCCAGCAGCTTGGGGTCGGGGACATACGAGCAGTACTTC.

V usage is TRBV2 and J usage is TRBJ2-1; D not resolved. CDR1 SNHLY and CDR2 FYNNEI come from the germline V gene. V dropped 4 bases and J dropped 4 bases, with 2 bases sitting between them. This CDR3 contains 11 residues. The CDR3 bases are TGTGCCAGCAGTGTGTACAATGAGCAGTTCTTC. This translates into CASSVYNEQFF.

The chain joins TRBV15 to TRBJ2-7; D not certain. The CDR3 extends over 15 amino acids. From germline, CDR1 is LNHNV and CDR2 YYDKDF (reference sequence). Trimming removed 5 bases at V and 3 bases at J, with 17 bases between. The CDR3 region is CATSQAAASVYEQYF. The CDR3 coding sequence is TGTGCCACCAGCCAGGCCGCAGCAAGCGTCTACGAGCAGTACTTC.

This clone was seen only a few times. This chain joins TRBV6-5 and TRBJ1-5; D gene uncertain. Germline V gives CDR1 MNHEY, CDR2 SVGAGI. CDR3 length: 14 residues. V lost 6 bases and J 0 bases, leaving 9 bases between the germline ends. In DNA form, the CDR3 reads TGTGCCAGCAGGCCGTTGGATAGCAATCAGCCCCAGCATTTT. Translating gives CASRPLDSNQPQHF.

J is TRBJ2-1 and V is TRBV5-6; D not certain. V was cut by 4 bases and J by 7 bases, with 6 bases left in between. The CDR3 has 11 residues. Germline V gene lookup returns CDR1 SGHDT and CDR2 YYEEEE. In DNA form, the CDR3 reads TGTGCCAGCAGCGGCCTAAATGAGCAGTTCTTC. Amino acids: CASSGLNEQFF.

In this sample, this clone turned up once. The chain employs TRBV30 and TRBJ1-5; D not certain. Trimming took 2 bases from V and 4 from J, leaving 18 bases between them. Per the germline V gene, CDR1 is GTSNPN and CDR2 is SVGIG (reference sequence). This CDR3 is built from 16 residues. The CDR3 region has the DNA TGTGCCTGGAGTCCCCCTATCGCTGTCCGTAATCAGCCCCAGCATTTT. This codes for CAWSPPIAVRNQPQHF.

The gene calls are TRBV5-1 and TRBJ2-2; D may be TRBD2 (6 bases). The length of the CDR3 is 17 residues. V dropped 4 bases and J dropped 4 bases, with 20 bases sitting between them. The V gene's germline CDR1 is SGHRS and CDR2 YFSETQ. The CDR3 nucleotides are TGCGCCAGCAGCCTAAACCCGGGAGCGGCGGCCACCGGGGAGCTGTTTTTT. Translated, it gives CASSLNPGAAATGELFF.

The genes are TRBV5-4 and TRBJ2-1; TRBD2 matches at 8 bases. This CDR3 has 15 amino acids. V lost 0 bases, J lost 4 bases, and 3 bases stayed unmatched. The germline V gene has CDR1 SGHNT and CDR2 YYREEE (reference sequence). CDR3 loop: CASSLELAEYNEQFF. For the CDR3, the DNA is TGTGCCAGCAGCTTGGAACTAGCGGAGTACAATGAGCAGTTCTTC.

This clone was seen just once. The CDR3: CATSSPEDRMNGYTF. The CDR3, as DNA: TGTGCCACCAGCAGTCCCGAGGACAGGATGAATGGCTACACCTTC. V and J are TRBV15 and TRBJ1-2; 7 nucleotides line up with TRBD1. Per germline, CDR1 LNHNV and CDR2 YYDKDF (reference sequence). The CDR3 has 15 residues. Germline trimming cut 3 bases from V and 6 bases from J; bases unmatched to any gene: 10.